Listed below are T cell receptor beta chains from one sample, sequenced in a study of blood T cell repertoires in COVID-19. Profiling relied on immunoSEQ multiplex PCR, and the TCRdb table lists in-frame clones only, not all of them. The sample includes 130,000 or so clones, 70% to 85% seen only once; the top ten take approximately 17%. Sequenced sample: peripheral blood. The source of these receptors is a woman of 80 years or more with acute or convalescent COVID-19. CDR3s include the opening cysteine and the closing phenylalanine or tryptophan.

j_gene,v_gene,CDR3aa
TRBJ2-1,TRBV4-1,CASSQDGGVGSYNEQFF
TRBJ2-7,TRBV7-2,CASSLTGQVTYEQYF
TRBJ2-7,TRBV9,CASSPLAFDSYEQYF
TRBJ1-5,TRBV6-5,CASSRDRGQPQHF
TRBJ2-1,TRBV5-1,CASSFNASGINAGEQFF
TRBJ2-1,TRBV6-2/TRBV6-3,CASSLLAGLANEQFF
TRBJ1-2,TRBV2,CASSEALGTGSYGYTF
TRBJ2-2,TRBV30,CAWSVLAHTGELFF
TRBJ2-5,TRBV2,CASSDFTGNQETQYF
TRBJ1-4,TRBV6-1,CASSEFGWWTNEKLFF
TRBJ2-1,TRBV30,CAWSHGGDGAHEQFF
TRBJ1-1,TRBV10-2,CASSESSGNTEAFF
TRBJ1-4,TRBV19,CASSYQALPPNEKLFF